This is a list of T cell receptor beta chains from one sample in a study of cytomegalovirus exposure and HLA in healthy donors. Data came from immunoSEQ multiplex PCR; TCRdb stores just in-frame clones and leaves some out. The sample shows fewer than 130,000 clones, roughly three quarters of them seen only once. The source material was PBMCs. These receptors all stem from a man aged 30 to 39 in good health and CMV-seropositive. The CDR3 runs from the conserved cysteine through the conserved F or W. The D gene is left open where the match is weak. Size is stated for part of the rows, as once, few or many counts, or as a class when the clone is expanded.

V	D	J	size	DNA	CDR3
TRBV5-8	NA	TRBJ2-2	once	TGTGCCAGCAGCTTGTTACTAGCCTCGAACACCGGGGAGCTGTTTTTT	CASSLLLASNTGELFF
TRBV6-5	TRBD1	TRBJ1-2	once	TGTGCCAGCAGTTCTCGACAGGGCTATGGCTACACCTTC	CASSSRQGYGYTF
TRBV2	TRBD2	TRBJ2-1	few	TGTGCCAGCAATCTAGCGGCCTACAATGAGCAGTTCTTC	CASNLAAYNEQFF
TRBV5-4	NA	TRBJ2-7	NA	TGTGCCAGCAGCTTGGGGGGGCGTCCCTACGAGCAGTACTTC	CASSLGGRPYEQYF
TRBV19	TRBD1	TRBJ1-5	NA	TGTGCCAGTGGGGCAGGGGGGACCGATCAGCCCCAGCATTTT	CASGAGGTDQPQHF
TRBV27	TRBD2	TRBJ2-5	once	TGTGCCAGCGGAACAGGGACTAGCGGCCAAGAGACCCAGTACTTC	CASGTGTSGQETQYF
TRBV11-3	NA	TRBJ1-1	once	TGTGCCAGCAGCCCTCGGGTGCCTGAAGCTTTCTTT	CASSPRVPEAFF
TRBV11-3	TRBD1	TRBJ2-2	NA	TGTGCCAGCAGCACCCCGGGACAGCTGAACACCGGGGAGCTGTTTTTT	CASSTPGQLNTGELFF
TRBV13	TRBD2	TRBJ2-7	NA	TGTGCCAGCAGCTTAGGATTGACTAGCGGGTCTTACGAGCAGTACTTC	CASSLGLTSGSYEQYF
TRBV6-5	NA	TRBJ2-7	NA	TGTGCCAGCAGTTACTCGAGAGGCTCCTACGAGCAGTACTTC	CASSYSRGSYEQYF
TRBV18	TRBD2	TRBJ2-5	NA	TGTGCCAGCTCACCTGGGACTAGACAAGAGACCCAGTACTTC	CASSPGTRQETQYF
TRBV6-5	TRBD1	TRBJ2-2	NA	TGTGCCAGCAGTGTGGGACAGATGAACACCGGGGAGCTGTTTTTT	CASSVGQMNTGELFF
TRBV6-6	TRBD1	TRBJ1-5	NA	TGTGCCAGCAGTTACGCGGACAGGGGGATGGCCCAGCATTTT	CASSYADRGMAQHF
TRBV21-1	NA	TRBJ1-3	NA	TGTGCCAGCCGTCGACAGGTAAACACCATATATTTT	CASRRQVNTIYF
TRBV27	NA	TRBJ1-2	once	TGTGCCAGTAGACAGTCCTTTAACTATGGCTACACCTTC	CASRQSFNYGYTF
TRBV18	NA	TRBJ2-1	NA	TGTGCCAGCTCACTAAACCAGGGATACAATGAGCAGTTCTTC	CASSLNQGYNEQFF
TRBV5-4	TRBD1	TRBJ1-4	NA	TGTGCCAGCAGCTCCCCGGACAGGGGGCATGAAAAACTGTTTTTT	CASSSPDRGHEKLFF
TRBV6-1	NA	TRBJ2-5	NA	TGTGCCAGCAGTGTAGGAGGGAACCAAGAGACCCAGTACTTC	CASSVGGNQETQYF
TRBV6-1	TRBD1	TRBJ1-1	NA	TGTGCCAGCAGTCGACAGGGGGCGGGCACTGAAGCTTTCTTT	CASSRQGAGTEAFF
TRBV7-8	NA	TRBJ2-2	NA	TGTGCCAGCAGCTTTGTGTCGGGGGCCGGGGAGCTGTTTTTT	CASSFVSGAGELFF